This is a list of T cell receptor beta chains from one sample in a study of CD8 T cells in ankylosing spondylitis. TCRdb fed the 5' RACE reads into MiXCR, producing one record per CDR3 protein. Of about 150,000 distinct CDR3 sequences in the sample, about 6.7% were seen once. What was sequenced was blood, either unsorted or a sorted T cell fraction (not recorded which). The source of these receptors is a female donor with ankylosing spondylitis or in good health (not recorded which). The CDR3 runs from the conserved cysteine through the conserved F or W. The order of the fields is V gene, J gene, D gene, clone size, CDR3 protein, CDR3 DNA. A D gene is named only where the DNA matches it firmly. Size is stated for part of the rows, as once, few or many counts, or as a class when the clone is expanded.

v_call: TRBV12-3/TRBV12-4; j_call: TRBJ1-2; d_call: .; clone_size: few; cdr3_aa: CASSPRTRSNYGYTF; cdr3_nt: TGTGCCAGCAGTCCAAGGACACGTTCTAACTATGGCTACACCTTC
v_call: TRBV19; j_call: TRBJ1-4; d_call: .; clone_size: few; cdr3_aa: CASSSRDATPNEKLFF; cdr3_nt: TGTGCCAGTAGTTCCCGGGACGCCACCCCCAATGAAAAACTGTTTTTT
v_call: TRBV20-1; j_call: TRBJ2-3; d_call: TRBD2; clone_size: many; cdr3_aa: CSAATSLGDTQYF; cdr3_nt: TGCAGTGCCGCGACTAGCTTAGGAGATACGCAGTATTTT
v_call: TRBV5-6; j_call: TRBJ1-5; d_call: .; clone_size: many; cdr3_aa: CASSSRGRFSNQPQHF; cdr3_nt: TGTGCCAGCAGCTCAAGGGGTCGTTTTAGCAATCAGCCCCAGCATTTT
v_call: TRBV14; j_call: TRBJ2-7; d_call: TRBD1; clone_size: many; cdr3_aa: CASSEGQGSSYEQYF; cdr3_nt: TGTGCCAGCAGCGAAGGACAGGGGAGCTCCTACGAGCAGTACTTC
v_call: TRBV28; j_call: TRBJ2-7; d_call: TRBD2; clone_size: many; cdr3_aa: CASSSGRAGVLVFEQYF; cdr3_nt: TGTGCCAGCAGTTCCGGCCGGGCGGGGGTCTTAGTATTCGAGCAGTACTTC
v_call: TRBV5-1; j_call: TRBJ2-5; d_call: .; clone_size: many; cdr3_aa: CASSFQGSGGLQETQYF; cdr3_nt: TGCGCCAGCAGCTTCCAGGGGTCGGGGGGCCTTCAAGAGACCCAGTACTTC
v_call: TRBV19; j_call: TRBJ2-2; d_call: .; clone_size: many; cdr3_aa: CASRGVNTGELFF; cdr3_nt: TGTGCCAGTAGGGGCGTGAACACCGGGGAGCTGTTTTTT
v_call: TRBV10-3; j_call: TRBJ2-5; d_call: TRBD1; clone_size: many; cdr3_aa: CAISPSGTGSETQYF; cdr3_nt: TGTGCCATCAGCCCCTCCGGGACAGGGAGTGAGACCCAGTACTTC
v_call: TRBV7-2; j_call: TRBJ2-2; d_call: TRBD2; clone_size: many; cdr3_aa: CASSSGLAGTGELFF; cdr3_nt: TGTGCCAGCAGCTCGGGACTAGCGGGCACCGGGGAGCTGTTTTTT
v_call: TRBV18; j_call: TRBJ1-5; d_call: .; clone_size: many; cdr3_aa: CASSGRADQPQHF; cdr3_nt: TGTGCCAGCTCTGGCAGGGCTGATCAGCCCCAGCATTTT
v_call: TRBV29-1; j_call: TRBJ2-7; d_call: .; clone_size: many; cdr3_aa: CSVESGSEQYF; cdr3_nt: TGCAGCGTTGAATCTGGGTCAGAGCAGTACTTC
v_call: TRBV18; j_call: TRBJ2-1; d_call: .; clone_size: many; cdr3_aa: CASSPRDGIYNEQFF; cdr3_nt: TGTGCCAGCTCACCACGTGACGGCATCTACAATGAGCAGTTCTTC
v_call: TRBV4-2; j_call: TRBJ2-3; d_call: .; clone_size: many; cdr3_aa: CASSQETGQDTQYF; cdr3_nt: TGTGCCAGCAGCCAAGAGACGGGCCAAGATACGCAGTATTTT
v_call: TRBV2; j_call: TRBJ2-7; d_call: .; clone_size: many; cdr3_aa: CAGFREAEQYF; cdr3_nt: TGTGCCGGGTTCAGGGAGGCCGAGCAGTACTTC
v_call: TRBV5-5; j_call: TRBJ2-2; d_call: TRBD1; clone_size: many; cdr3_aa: CASSFGTGATGELFF; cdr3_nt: TGTGCCAGCAGCTTTGGGACAGGGGCCACCGGGGAGCTGTTTTTT
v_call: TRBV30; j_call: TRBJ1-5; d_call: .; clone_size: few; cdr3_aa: CAWGDRLDQPQHF; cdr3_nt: TGTGCCTGGGGCGACAGGCTTGATCAGCCCCAGCATTTT
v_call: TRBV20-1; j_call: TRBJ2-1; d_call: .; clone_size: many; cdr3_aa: CSASWDVQFF; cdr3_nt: TGCAGTGCGTCCTGGGACGTGCAGTTCTTC
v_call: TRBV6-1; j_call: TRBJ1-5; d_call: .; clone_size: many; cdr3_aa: CASSPGARNQPQHF; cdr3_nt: TGTGCCAGCAGTCCAGGGGCTCGGAATCAGCCCCAGCATTTT
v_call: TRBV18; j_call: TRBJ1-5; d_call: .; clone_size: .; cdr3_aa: CASSKEQGFNQPQHF; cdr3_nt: TGTGCCAGCTCAAAAGAACAGGGATTCAATCAGCCCCAGCATTTT
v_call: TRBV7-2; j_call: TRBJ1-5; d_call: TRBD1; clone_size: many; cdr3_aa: CASSRQGSQPQHF; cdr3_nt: TGTGCCAGCAGCCGACAGGGAAGCCAGCCCCAGCATTTT
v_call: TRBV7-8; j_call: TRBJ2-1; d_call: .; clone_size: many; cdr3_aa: CASSLGVENEQFF; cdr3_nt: TGTGCCAGCAGCTTAGGGGTAGAGAATGAGCAGTTCTTC
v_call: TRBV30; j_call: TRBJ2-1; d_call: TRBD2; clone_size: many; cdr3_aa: CAWSAPPGLVDNEQFF; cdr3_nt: TGTGCCTGGAGTGCACCACCGGGACTAGTCGACAATGAGCAGTTCTTC
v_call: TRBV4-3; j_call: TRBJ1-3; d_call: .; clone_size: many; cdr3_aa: CASSQDLGGGNTIYF; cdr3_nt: TGCGCCAGCAGCCAAGATCTCGGGGGGGGAAACACCATATATTTT
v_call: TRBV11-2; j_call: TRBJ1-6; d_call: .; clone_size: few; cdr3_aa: CASSLARSSYNSPLHF; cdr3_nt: TGTGCCAGCAGCTTAGCCAGGAGCTCCTATAATTCACCCCTCCACTTT
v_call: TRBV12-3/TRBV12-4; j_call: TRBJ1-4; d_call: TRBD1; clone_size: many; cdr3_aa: CASSFVTGGAGEKLFF; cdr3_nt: TGTGCCAGCAGTTTCGTGACAGGGGGAGCAGGGGAAAAACTGTTTTTT
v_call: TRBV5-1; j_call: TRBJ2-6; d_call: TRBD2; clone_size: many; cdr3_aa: CASSVRTSVSGANVLTF; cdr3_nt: TGCGCCAGCAGCGTTCGGACTAGCGTATCTGGGGCCAACGTCCTGACTTTC
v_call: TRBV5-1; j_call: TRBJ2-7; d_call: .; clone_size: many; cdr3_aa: CASSLPLQGRSYEQYF; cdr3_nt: TGCGCCAGCAGCTTGCCCCTACAGGGACGGAGCTACGAGCAGTACTTC
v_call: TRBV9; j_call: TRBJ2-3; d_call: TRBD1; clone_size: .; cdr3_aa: CASSQPTDRSWTGTDTQYF; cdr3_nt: TGTGCCAGCAGCCAGCCAACAGACCGCTCGTGGACAGGGACAGATACGCAGTATTTT
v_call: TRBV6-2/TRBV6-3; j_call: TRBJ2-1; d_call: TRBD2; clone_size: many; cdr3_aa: CASSRGLAGGSRYNEQFF; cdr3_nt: TGTGCCAGCAGCCGCGGACTAGCGGGGGGGAGTAGGTACAATGAGCAGTTCTTC
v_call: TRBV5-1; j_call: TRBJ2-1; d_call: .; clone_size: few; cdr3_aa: CASSLVGDTYNEQFF; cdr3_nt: TGCGCCAGCAGCTTGGTCGGGGATACCTACAATGAGCAGTTCTTC
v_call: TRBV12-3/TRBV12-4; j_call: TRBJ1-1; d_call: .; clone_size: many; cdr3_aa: CASSLAGDWTEAFF; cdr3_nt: TGTGCCAGCAGTTTAGCAGGGGATTGGACTGAAGCTTTCTTT
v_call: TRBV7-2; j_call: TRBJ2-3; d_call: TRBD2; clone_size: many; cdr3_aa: CASSLIAGGKDTQYF; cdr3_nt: TGTGCCAGCAGCTTAATAGCGGGGGGCAAGGATACGCAGTATTTT
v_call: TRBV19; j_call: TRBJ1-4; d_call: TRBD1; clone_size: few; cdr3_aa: CASADRETTNEKLFF; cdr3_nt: TGTGCCAGTGCGGACAGGGAAACAACTAATGAAAAACTGTTTTTT
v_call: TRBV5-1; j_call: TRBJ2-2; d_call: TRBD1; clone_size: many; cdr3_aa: CASSSKTYDRGPNTGELFF; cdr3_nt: TGCGCCAGCAGCTCCAAGACCTACGACAGGGGCCCGAACACCGGGGAGCTGTTTTTT
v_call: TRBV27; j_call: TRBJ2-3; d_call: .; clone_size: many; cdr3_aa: CASSLGRVYSTDTQYF; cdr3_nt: TGTGCCAGCAGTTTAGGCAGGGTTTATAGCACAGATACGCAGTATTTT
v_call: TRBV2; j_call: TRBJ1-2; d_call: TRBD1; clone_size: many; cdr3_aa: CASSQDRGLFSYTF; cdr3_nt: TGTGCCAGCTCTCAAGACAGGGGGTTATTCAGCTACACCTTC
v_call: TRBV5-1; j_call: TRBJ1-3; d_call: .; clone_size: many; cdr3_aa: CASSYWGQNSGNTIYF; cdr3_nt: TGCGCCAGCAGCTATTGGGGGCAGAACTCTGGAAACACCATATATTTT
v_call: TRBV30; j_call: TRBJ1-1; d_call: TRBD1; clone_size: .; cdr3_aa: CAWSVGQGPSEAFF; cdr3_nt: TGTGCCTGGAGTGTGGGACAGGGTCCATCTGAAGCTTTCTTT
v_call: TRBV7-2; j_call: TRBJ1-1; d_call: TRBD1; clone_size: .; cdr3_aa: CASSTDRALDTEAFF; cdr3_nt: TGTGCCAGCAGCACCGACAGGGCCCTGGACACTGAAGCTTTCTTT
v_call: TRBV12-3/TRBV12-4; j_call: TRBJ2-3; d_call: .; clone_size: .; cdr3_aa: CASSPTTMTDTQYF; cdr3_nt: TGTGCCAGCAGCCCTACGACTATGACAGATACGCAGTATTTT
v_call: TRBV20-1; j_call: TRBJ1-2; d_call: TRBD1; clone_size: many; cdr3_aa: CSFIVGSGQGKNGYTF; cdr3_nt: TGCAGTTTTATCGTAGGATCCGGACAGGGCAAGAATGGCTACACCTTC
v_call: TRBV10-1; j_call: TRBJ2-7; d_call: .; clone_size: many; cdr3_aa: CASSEVNGQFSYEQYF; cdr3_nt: TGCGCCAGCAGTGAGGTAAACGGACAGTTTTCCTACGAGCAGTACTTC
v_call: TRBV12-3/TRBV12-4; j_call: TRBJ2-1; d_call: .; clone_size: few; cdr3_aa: CASSQNEASIGNEQFF; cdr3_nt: TGTGCCAGCAGCCAAAACGAGGCTAGCATCGGCAATGAGCAGTTCTTC
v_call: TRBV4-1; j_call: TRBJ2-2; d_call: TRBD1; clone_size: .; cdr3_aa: CASSQVPGQARNTGELFF; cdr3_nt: TGCGCCAGCAGCCAAGTCCCGGGACAGGCACGAAACACCGGGGAGCTGTTTTTT
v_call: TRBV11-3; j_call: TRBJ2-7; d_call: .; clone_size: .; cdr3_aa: CASSLDSVDEQYF; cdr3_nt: TGTGCCAGCAGCTTAGATAGCGTGGACGAGCAGTACTTC
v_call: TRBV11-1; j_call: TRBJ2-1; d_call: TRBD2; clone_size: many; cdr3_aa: CASSLGGGRPSSSYNEQFF; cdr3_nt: TGTGCCAGCAGCTTAGGCGGGGGGCGACCCTCCAGCTCCTACAATGAGCAGTTCTTC
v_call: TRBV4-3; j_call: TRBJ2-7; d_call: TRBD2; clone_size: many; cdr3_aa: CASSQGASGGYSEQYF; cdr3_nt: TGCGCCAGCAGCCAAGGGGCTAGCGGGGGGTACTCCGAGCAGTACTTC
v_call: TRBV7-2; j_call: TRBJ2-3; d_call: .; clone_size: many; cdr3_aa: CASSLAAASTDTQYF; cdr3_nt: TGTGCCAGCAGCTTGGCGGCAGCCTCAACAGATACGCAGTATTTT